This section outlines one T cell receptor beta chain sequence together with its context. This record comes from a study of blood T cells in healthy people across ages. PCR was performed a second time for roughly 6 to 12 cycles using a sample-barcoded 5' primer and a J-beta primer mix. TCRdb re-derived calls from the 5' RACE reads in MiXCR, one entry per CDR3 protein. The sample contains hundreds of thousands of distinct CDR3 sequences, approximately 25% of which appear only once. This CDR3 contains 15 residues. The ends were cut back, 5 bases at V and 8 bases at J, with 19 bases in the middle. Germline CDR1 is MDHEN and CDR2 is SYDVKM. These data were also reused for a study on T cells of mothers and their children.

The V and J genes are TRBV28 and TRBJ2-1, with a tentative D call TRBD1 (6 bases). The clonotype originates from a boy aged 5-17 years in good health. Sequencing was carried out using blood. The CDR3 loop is CASSLPGQLRDEQFF. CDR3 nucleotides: TGTGCCAGCAGTCTACCGGGACAATTGAGGGATGAGCAGTTCTTC.